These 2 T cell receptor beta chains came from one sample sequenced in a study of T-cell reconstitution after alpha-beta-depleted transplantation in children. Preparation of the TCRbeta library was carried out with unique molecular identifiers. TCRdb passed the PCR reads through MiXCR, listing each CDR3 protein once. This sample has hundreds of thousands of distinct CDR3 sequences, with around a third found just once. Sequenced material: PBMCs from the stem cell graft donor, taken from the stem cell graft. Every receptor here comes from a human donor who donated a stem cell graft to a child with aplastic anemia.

The CDR3 here is CSVGLFGRQPQHF. CDR3 DNA: TGCAGCGTTGGCCTCTTCGGGCGTCAGCCCCAGCATTTT. The chain couples TRBV29-1 to TRBJ1-5; no definite D call. Germline values: CDR1 SQVTM, CDR2 ANQGSEA. The CDR3 contains 13 residues. The germline V and J ends were trimmed by 4 bases and 6 bases, with 13 bases remaining between them.

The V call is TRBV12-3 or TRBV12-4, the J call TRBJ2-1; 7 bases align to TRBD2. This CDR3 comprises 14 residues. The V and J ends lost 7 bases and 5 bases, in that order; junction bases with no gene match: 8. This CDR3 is CASTLWLADNEQFF. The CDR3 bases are TGTGCCAGCACCCTGTGGCTAGCGGACAATGAGCAGTTCTTC.